The clone carrying this TCR beta chain was seen only once. The source of the sample is a study of technical replicates of blood from a few donors. The method was immunoSEQ multiplex PCR; TCRdb's version includes in-frame clones alone and lacks a portion of them. In the table there are around 76,000 clones, under 99% of which are singletons. Germline loops: CDR1 SGHNT, CDR2 YYREEE (reference sequence). CDR3 size: 15 residues. V dropped 3 bases and J dropped 1 base, with 14 bases sitting between them. The rearrangement joins TRBV5-4 to TRBJ2-7, with D perhaps matching TRBD2 (6 bases). The sample comprised T cells isolated from PBMCs. The source is a human donor in good health. As DNA, the CDR3 is TGTGCCAGCAGCTCCGGGACTCTAGGTTCCTACGAGCAGTACTTC. It yields the protein CASSSGTLGSYEQYF.